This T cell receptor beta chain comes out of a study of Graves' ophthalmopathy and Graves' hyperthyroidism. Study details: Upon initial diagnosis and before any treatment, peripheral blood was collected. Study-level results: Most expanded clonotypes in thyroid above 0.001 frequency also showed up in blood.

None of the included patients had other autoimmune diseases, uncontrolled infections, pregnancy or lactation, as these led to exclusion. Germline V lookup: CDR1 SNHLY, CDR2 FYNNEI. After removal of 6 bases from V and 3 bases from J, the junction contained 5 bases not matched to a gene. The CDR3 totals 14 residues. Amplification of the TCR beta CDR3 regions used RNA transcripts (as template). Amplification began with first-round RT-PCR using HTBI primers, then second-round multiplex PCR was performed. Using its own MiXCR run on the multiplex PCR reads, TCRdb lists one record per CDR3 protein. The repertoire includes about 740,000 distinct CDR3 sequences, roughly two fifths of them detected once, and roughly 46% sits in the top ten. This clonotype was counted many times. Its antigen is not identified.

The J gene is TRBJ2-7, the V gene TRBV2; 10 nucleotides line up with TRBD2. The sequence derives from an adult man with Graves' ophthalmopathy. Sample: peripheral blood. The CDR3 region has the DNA TGTGCCAGCAGGGCCGGGACTAGCGTCTACGAGCAGTACTTC. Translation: CASRAGTSVYEQYF.